This T cell receptor (beta chain) was recovered during a study of T cells in Graves' hyperthyroidism and ophthalmopathy. Study-wide background: Blood from the periphery was taken at initial diagnosis, before any treatment.

V was clipped by 6 bases and J by 8 bases; unmatched bases: 15. Per the germline V gene, CDR1 is DFQATT and CDR2 is SNEGSKA (reference sequence). The CDR3 has 14 residues. RNA transcripts were the template for amplifying TCR beta CDR3 regions. First-round RT-PCR targeting the TCR CDR3 was performed with the HTBI primer set. MiXCR, applied by TCRdb to the multiplex PCR reads, yields one record per CDR3 protein. The data contain 250,000 to 350,000 distinct CDR3 sequences, 15% to 20% of them singletons. The PBMCs studied were ones that came from 9 to 10 ml fresh peripheral blood. The specimen was blood. The chain combines TRBV20-1 with TRBJ1-2, with 7 positions matching TRBD1. This receptor was identified in a woman aged 55 to 70 with Graves' ophthalmopathy. This chain's CDR3 is CSAGSGRGLAGYTF. The CDR3 nucleotides read TGCAGTGCGGGTTCCGGCAGGGGGTTGGCGGGCTACACCTTC.